This TCR beta chain derives from a study of T cell responses to AZD1222 COVID-19 vaccine. Points from the study as a whole: Spike-specific TCRs gained breadth and depth after people received two AZD1222 doses. Baseline seropositives among AZD1222 recipients totaled only six. Repertoires were sampled only after the peak T cell response.

TCRdb keeps only in-frame clones here, not all; method: immunoSEQ multiplex PCR. The sample includes some 150,000 clones, roughly 90% of them seen just once. This clone was recorded once. The antigen remains undetermined. There are 14 residues in the CDR3. Germline lookup yields CDR1 SGHNT and CDR2 YENEEA. Between the trimmed V and J ends, which lost 1 base and 7 bases, there was a span of 10 bases. Investigators merged groups given second doses at roughly 4 or roughly 12 weeks. The V call is TRBV11-3, the J call TRBJ1-4; no clear D gene. Sequenced here: peripheral blood, sampled 28 days after the second AZD1222 dose. This clonotype was obtained from an adult who received the AZD1222 COVID-19 vaccine. CDR3 amino acids: CASSLGADPEKLFF. For the CDR3, the DNA is TGTGCCAGCAGCTTAGGTGCGGACCCTGAAAAACTGTTTTTT.